The rows below give T cell receptor beta chains drawn from one sample of a study of Ad26.COV2.S vaccination and SARS-CoV-2 variants. Profiling relied on immunoSEQ multiplex PCR, and the TCRdb table lists in-frame clones only, not all of them. The top ten clones hold 3.5% to 4.5% of a sample with around 370,000 clones, just over 90% of them seen once. This material consisted of peripheral blood, taken after recovery from COVID-19. The receptors originated from a human donor who had recovered from COVID-19. CDR3s include the opening cysteine and the closing phenylalanine or tryptophan. The D gene is left open where the match is weak. Size is stated for part of the rows, as once, few or many counts, or as a class when the clone is expanded.

clone_size	v_call	j_call	d_call	cdr3_nt	cdr3_aa
once	TRBV6-5	TRBJ2-3	TRBD2	TGTGCCAGCAGCAAGCGGGGGGGAGGCTCAGATACGCAGTATTTT	CASSKRGGGSDTQYF
.	TRBV12-3/TRBV12-4	TRBJ2-7	TRBD1	TGTGCCAGCAGTCTTTTCCTACAGGGGGAGCAGTACTTC	CASSLFLQGEQYF
few	TRBV7-2	TRBJ1-1	.	TGTGCCAGCAGCCCCCGACAGGTGAGGGCGAACACTGAAGCTTTCTTT	CASSPRQVRANTEAFF
.	TRBV27	TRBJ1-1	TRBD1	TGTGCCAGCAGGTTATTCGGACAGGCGCTATACACTGAAGCTTTCTTT	CASRLFGQALYTEAFF
.	TRBV19	TRBJ1-2	TRBD1	TGTGCCAGTAGTCCTGGGACAGGGAGCTATGGCTACACCTTC	CASSPGTGSYGYTF
.	TRBV18	TRBJ1-4	.	TGTGCCAGCTCACCTGCGGGAACTAGTGAAAAACTGTTTTTT	CASSPAGTSEKLFF
.	TRBV18	TRBJ1-5	TRBD1	TGTGCCAGCTCCCAGACAGGGGAGAATCAGCCCCAGCATTTT	CASSQTGENQPQHF
once	TRBV12-3/TRBV12-4	TRBJ2-7	.	TGTGCCAGCAGTTTGGGCCTATCCTACGAGCAGTACTTC	CASSLGLSYEQYF
.	TRBV7-3	TRBJ2-2	TRBD2	TGTGCCAGCATCCTAGCGGGGGGAAACACCGGGGAGCTGTTTTTT	CASILAGGNTGELFF
.	TRBV28	TRBJ1-5	.	TGTGCCAGCAAGGGAGGAGAAAATAGCAATCAGCCCCAGCATTTT	CASKGGENSNQPQHF
once	TRBV9	TRBJ1-5	TRBD1	TGTGCCAGCAGCCCAGGAGGGGGGACAGGGCTCAATCAGCCCCAGCATTTT	CASSPGGGTGLNQPQHF
few	TRBV18	TRBJ1-6	.	TGTGCCAGCTCACCAGTCAGGGTGGGAGATTCACCCCTCCACTTT	CASSPVRVGDSPLHF
once	TRBV7-8	TRBJ2-7	.	TGTGCCAGCAGCTTAGCGCCCGACGTAGGCTACGAGCAGTACTTC	CASSLAPDVGYEQYF
.	TRBV11-2	TRBJ1-1	.	TGTGCCAGCAGCTTGTCAGGGGAGGTTTGGGCCACTGAAGCTTTCTTT	CASSLSGEVWATEAFF
.	TRBV6-5	TRBJ2-1	TRBD2	TGTGCCACACAGAGCGGGGGGGGACATGAGCAGTTCTTC	CATQSGGGHEQFF
.	TRBV5-1	TRBJ1-2	.	TGCGCCAGCAGCTTGGCGACCGAACCCTATGGCTACACCTTC	CASSLATEPYGYTF
.	TRBV15	TRBJ1-2	TRBD1	TGTGCCACCAGCGGGGAGGACAGGGAAAATGGCTACACCTTC	CATSGEDRENGYTF
.	TRBV15	TRBJ2-3	.	TGTGCCACCAGCAGGGCTTTTGGCACAGATACGCAGTATTTT	CATSRAFGTDTQYF
.	TRBV6-5	TRBJ2-7	TRBD2	TGTGCCAGCAGTTACTCGGCTAGCGGGGAGTACTACGAGCAGTACTTC	CASSYSASGEYYEQYF
once	TRBV9	TRBJ1-5	.	TGTGCCAGCAGCGTAGGCGGGGCCAGGCCCCAGCATTTT	CASSVGGARPQHF
.	TRBV2	TRBJ1-2	.	TGTGCCAGCAGTCCCCGGGCCGGAAACTATGGCTACACCTTC	CASSPRAGNYGYTF
once	TRBV12-3/TRBV12-4	TRBJ2-7	.	TGTGCCAGCAGTTATCAGGGAAGGTACGAGCAGTACTTC	CASSYQGRYEQYF
.	TRBV13	TRBJ2-5	.	TGTGCCAGCAGCACTAGAAGTGCGGAGACCCAGTACTTC	CASSTRSAETQYF
.	TRBV5-1	TRBJ1-1	TRBD1	TGCGCCAGCAGCTTAACCCGGACAGGGCCTGAAGCTTTCTTT	CASSLTRTGPEAFF
.	TRBV6-5	TRBJ2-2	.	TGTGCCAGCCGGTTACAGGCGAACACCGGGGAGCTGTTTTTT	CASRLQANTGELFF
.	TRBV9	TRBJ2-5	.	TGTGCCAGCAGCGCAAGTCCACGGACACAAGAGACCCAGTACTTC	CASSASPRTQETQYF
.	TRBV27	TRBJ2-7	.	TGTGCCAGCAGTTTATCGGCCGGGGTTCAGGAGCAGTACTTC	CASSLSAGVQEQYF
.	TRBV9	TRBJ2-5	TRBD2	TGTGCCAGCAGCCGAAGCGGGGTCCAAGAGACCCAGTACTTC	CASSRSGVQETQYF
.	TRBV19	TRBJ2-7	.	TGTGCCAGTAGTCTCGACAGGAGATACGAGCAGTACTTC	CASSLDRRYEQYF
once	TRBV27	TRBJ1-1	.	TGTGCCAGCAGTTTAAGGGATTCGGGCACTGAAGCTTTCTTT	CASSLRDSGTEAFF
.	TRBV27	TRBJ1-5	.	TGTGCCAGCAGTTTGGACAGCTTACCAACCCCTAGCAATCAGCCCCAGCATTTT	CASSLDSLPTPSNQPQHF
.	TRBV7-2	TRBJ2-5	TRBD1	TGTGCCAGCAGCTTAGGGGACAGGGGAGAAGAGACCCAGTACTTC	CASSLGDRGEETQYF
.	TRBV20-1	TRBJ2-7	.	TGCAGTGCTAGTTCAGATCGTTTCTCCTACGAGCAGTACTTC	CSASSDRFSYEQYF
.	TRBV7-3	TRBJ2-2	TRBD1	TGTGCCAGCAGCTCCTTGGGACAGGCCACCGGGGAGCTGTTTTTT	CASSSLGQATGELFF
.	TRBV9	TRBJ1-2	TRBD1	TGTGCCAGCAGGGGACAGACCAACTATGGCTACACCTTC	CASRGQTNYGYTF
once	TRBV9	TRBJ2-5	TRBD1	TGTGCCAGCAGCGCTGGACAGGGAGACCTTCGGCAAGAGACCCAGTACTTC	CASSAGQGDLRQETQYF
.	TRBV3-1/TRBV3-2	TRBJ1-1	.	TGTGCCAGCAGCCAACCCACCGGCAGGGTTGGAGCTTTCTTT	CASSQPTGRVGAFF
.	TRBV24-1	TRBJ1-4	.	TGTGCCACCAGTGACCAGAGACAGGCTATAAATGAAAAACTGTTTTTT	CATSDQRQAINEKLFF
.	TRBV3-1/TRBV3-2	TRBJ1-2	.	TGTGCCAGCAGCCAAGATCGGGGAGACTATGGCTACACCTTC	CASSQDRGDYGYTF
.	TRBV15	TRBJ1-4	.	TGTGCCACCAGCAGACCGGGGCTTCAGACGAATGAAAAACTGTTTTTT	CATSRPGLQTNEKLFF
.	TRBV19	TRBJ1-5	.	TGTGCCAGTAGTATTCTTGGGGAGGGGGTACATCAGCCCCAGCATTTT	CASSILGEGVHQPQHF
.	TRBV4-1	TRBJ2-3	TRBD2	TGCGCCAGCAGCCAAGAGAGGGGAGCGGGGCCCCGCGGGGATACGCAGTATTTT	CASSQERGAGPRGDTQYF
.	TRBV2	TRBJ2-5	.	TGTGCCAGCAGTGAAGGGACCGCTTGGGGGGAGACCCAGTACTTC	CASSEGTAWGETQYF
.	TRBV6-5	TRBJ2-3	.	TGTGCCAGCAGGATGGGACTTTCAGATACGCAGTATTTT	CASRMGLSDTQYF
.	TRBV27	TRBJ2-7	TRBD2	TGTGCCAGCAGTTTAACGGGGGGTCGAAGCTACGAGCAGTACTTC	CASSLTGGRSYEQYF
.	TRBV9	TRBJ2-2	TRBD2	TGTGCCAGCAGCCTCACGGGAGGCACCGGGGAGCTGTTTTTT	CASSLTGGTGELFF
once	TRBV19	TRBJ1-5	.	TGTGCCAGTAGTATAAAAGGGGGACCCAATCAGCCCCAGCATTTT	CASSIKGGPNQPQHF